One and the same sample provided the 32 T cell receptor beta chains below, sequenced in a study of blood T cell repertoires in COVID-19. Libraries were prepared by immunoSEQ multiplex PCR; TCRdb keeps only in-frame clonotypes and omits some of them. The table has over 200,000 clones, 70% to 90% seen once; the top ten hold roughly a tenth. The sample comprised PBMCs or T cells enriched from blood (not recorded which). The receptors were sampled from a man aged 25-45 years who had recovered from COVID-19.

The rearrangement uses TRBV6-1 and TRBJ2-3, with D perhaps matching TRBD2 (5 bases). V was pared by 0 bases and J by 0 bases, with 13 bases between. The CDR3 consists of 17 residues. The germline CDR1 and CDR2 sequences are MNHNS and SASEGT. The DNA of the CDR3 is TGTGCCAGCAGTGAAGCGCGGCTAGCTGCTAGCACAGATACGCAGTATTTT. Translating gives CASSEARLAASTDTQYF.

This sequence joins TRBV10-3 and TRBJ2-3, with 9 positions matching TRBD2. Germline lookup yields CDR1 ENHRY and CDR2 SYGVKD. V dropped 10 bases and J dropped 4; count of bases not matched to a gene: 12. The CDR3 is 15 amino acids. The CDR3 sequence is CATSPVAGVADTQYF. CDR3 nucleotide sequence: TGTGCCACCTCCCCTGTAGCGGGGGTAGCAGATACGCAGTATTTT.

CDR3 DNA sequence: TGTGCCAGCAGCTTAATTAAGGGGGACAGGGTCCCCAATGAGCAGTTCTTC. Translated: CASSLIKGDRVPNEQFF. The rearrangement uses TRBV7-9 and TRBJ2-1; 9 bases match TRBD1. The ends lost 2 bases at V and 6 bases at J; junction bases unmatched: 11. The CDR3 loop spans 17 amino acids. Germline CDR1 reads SEHNR; CDR2 reads FQNEAQ (reference sequence).

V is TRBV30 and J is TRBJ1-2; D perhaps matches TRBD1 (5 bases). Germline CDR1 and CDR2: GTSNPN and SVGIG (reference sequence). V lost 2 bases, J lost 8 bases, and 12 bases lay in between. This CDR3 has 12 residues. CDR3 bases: TGTGCCTGGAGTAACACAGGATACGGCTACACCTTC. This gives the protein CAWSNTGYGYTF. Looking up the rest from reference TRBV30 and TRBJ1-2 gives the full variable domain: SQTIHQWPATLVQPVGSPLSLECTVEGTSNPNLYWYRQAAGRGLQLLFYSVGIGQISSEVPQNLSASRPQDRQFILSSKKLLLSDSGFYLCAWSNTGYGYTFGSGTRLTVV.

The CDR3 region is CASSTGEGYGYTF. CDR3 DNA: TGTGCCAGCTCAACCGGGGAAGGCTATGGCTACACCTTC. The J gene is TRBJ1-2, the V gene TRBV21-1. TRBV21-1 is reported as a pseudogene. This CDR3 spans 13 amino acids.

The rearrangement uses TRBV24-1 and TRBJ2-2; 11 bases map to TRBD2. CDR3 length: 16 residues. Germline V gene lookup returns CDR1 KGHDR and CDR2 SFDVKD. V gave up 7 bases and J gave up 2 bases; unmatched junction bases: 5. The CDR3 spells CATRHTSGSNTGELFF. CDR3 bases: TGTGCCACCAGACATACTAGCGGGAGTAACACCGGGGAGCTGTTTTTT.

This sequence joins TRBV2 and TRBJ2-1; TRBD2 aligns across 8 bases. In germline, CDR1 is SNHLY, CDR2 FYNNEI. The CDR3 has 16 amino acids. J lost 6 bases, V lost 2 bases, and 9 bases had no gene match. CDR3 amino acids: CASSELGTRTANEQFF. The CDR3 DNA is TGTGCCAGCAGTGAATTGGGGACTAGAACTGCCAATGAGCAGTTCTTC.

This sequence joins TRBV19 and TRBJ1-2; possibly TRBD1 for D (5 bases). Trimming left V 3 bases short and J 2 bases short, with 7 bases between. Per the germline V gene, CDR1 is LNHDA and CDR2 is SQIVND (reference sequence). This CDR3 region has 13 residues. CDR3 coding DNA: TGTGCCAGTAGTATCAAGGGGAACTATGGCTACACCTTC. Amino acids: CASSIKGNYGYTF.

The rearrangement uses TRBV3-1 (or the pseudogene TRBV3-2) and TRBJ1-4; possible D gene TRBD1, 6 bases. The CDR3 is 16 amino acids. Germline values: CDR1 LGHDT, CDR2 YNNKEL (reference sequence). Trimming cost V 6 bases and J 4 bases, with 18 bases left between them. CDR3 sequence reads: CASSTLGAGNNEKLFF. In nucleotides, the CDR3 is TGTGCCAGCAGTACCTTGGGGGCAGGGAATAATGAAAAACTGTTTTTT.

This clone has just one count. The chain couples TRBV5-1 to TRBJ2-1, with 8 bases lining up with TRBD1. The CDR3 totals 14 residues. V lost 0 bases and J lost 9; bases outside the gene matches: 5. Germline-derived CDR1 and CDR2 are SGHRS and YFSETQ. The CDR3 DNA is TGCGCCAGCAGCTTGGGGACAGGGAACGGTGAGCAGTTCTTC. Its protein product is CASSLGTGNGEQFF.

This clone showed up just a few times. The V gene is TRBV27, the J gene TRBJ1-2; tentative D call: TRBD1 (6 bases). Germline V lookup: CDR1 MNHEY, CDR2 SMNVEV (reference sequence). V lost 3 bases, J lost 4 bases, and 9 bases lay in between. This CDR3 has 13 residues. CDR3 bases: TGTGCCAGCAGTTTCGGCAGGGGCTATGGCTACACCTTC. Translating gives CASSFGRGYGYTF.

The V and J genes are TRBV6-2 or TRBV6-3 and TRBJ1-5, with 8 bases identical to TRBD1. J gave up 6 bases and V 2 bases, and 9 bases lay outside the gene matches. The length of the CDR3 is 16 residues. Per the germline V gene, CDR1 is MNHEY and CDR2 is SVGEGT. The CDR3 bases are TGTGCCAGCAGTTACACCAGGGGGCCTTTTGGTCAGCCCCAGCATTTT. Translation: CASSYTRGPFGQPQHF.

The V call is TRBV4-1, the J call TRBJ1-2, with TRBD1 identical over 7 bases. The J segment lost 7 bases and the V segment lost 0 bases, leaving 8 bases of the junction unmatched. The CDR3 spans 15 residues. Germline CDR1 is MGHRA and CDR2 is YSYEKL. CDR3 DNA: TGCGCCAGCAGCCAAGAGGAATTGACAGGGTTTGGCTACACCTTC. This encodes CASSQEELTGFGYTF.

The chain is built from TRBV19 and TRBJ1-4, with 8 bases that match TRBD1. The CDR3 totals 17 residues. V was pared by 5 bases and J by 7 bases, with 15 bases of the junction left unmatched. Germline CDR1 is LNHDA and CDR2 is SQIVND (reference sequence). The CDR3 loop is CASSPPLGQGGGEKLFF. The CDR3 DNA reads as TGTGCCAGTAGTCCGCCCCTCGGACAGGGTGGGGGTGAAAAACTGTTTTTT.

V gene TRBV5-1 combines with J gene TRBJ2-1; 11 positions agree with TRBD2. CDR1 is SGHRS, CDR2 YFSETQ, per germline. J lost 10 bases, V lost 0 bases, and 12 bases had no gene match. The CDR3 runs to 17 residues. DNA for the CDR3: TGCGCCAGCAGCTTGGAACTAGCGGGAGCGGGGGTAAAGGAGCAGTTCTTC. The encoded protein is CASSLELAGAGVKEQFF.

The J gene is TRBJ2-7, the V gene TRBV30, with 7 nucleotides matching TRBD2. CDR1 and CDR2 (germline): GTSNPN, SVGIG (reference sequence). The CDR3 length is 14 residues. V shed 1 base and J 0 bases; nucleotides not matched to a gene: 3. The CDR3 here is CAWSGEGSSYEQYF. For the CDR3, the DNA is TGTGCCTGGAGTGGGGAGGGGTCCTCCTACGAGCAGTACTTC.

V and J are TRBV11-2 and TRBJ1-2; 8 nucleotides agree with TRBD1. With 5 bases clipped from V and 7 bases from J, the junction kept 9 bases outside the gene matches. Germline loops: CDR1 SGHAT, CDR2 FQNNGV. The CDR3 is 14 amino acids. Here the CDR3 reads CASSTAGGWSGYTF. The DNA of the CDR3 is TGTGCCAGCAGCACCGCAGGGGGCTGGAGTGGCTACACCTTC. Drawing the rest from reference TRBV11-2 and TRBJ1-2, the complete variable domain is EAGVAQSPRYKIIEKRQSVAFWCNPISGHATLYWYQQILGQGPKLLIQFQNNGVVDDSQLPKDRFSAERLKGVDSTLKIQPAKLEDSAVYLCASSTAGGWSGYTFGSGTRLTVV.

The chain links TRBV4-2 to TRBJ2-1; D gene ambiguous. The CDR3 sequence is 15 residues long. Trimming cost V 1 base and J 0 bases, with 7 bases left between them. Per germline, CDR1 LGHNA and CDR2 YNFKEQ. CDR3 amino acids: CASSQVDSSYNEQFF. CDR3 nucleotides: TGTGCCAGCAGCCAAGTAGATAGCTCCTACAATGAGCAGTTCTTC.

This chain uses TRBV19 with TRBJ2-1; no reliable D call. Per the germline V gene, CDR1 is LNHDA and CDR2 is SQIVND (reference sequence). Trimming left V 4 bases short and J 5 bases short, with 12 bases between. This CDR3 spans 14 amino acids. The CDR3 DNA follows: TGTGCCAGTAGTAATGGTTTGGGCCACAATGAGCAGTTCTTC. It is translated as CASSNGLGHNEQFF.

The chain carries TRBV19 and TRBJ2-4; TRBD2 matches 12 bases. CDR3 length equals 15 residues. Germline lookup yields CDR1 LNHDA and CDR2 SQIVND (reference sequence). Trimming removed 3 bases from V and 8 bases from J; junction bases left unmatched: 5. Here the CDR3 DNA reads TGTGCCAGTAGTATCCCCCTAGCGGGAGGGTACATTCAGTACTTC. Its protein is CASSIPLAGGYIQYF.

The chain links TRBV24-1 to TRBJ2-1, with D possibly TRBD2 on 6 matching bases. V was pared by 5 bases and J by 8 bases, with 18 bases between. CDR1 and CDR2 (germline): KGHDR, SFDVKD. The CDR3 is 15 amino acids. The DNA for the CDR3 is TGTGCCACCAGTGGGGAGGTAGCTAACGTCGATGAGCAGTTCTTC. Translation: CATSGEVANVDEQFF.

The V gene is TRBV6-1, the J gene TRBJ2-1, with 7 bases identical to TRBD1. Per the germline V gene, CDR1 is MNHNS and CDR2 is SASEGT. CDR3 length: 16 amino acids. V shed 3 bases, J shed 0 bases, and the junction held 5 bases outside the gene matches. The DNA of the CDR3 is TGTGCCAGCAGTGAGGGACAGATGAGCTCCTACAATGAGCAGTTCTTC. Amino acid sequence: CASSEGQMSSYNEQFF.

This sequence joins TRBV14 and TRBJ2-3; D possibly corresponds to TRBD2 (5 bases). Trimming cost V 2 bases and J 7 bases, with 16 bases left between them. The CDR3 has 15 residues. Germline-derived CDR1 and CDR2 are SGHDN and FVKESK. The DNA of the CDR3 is TGTGCCAGCAGCCAAATGGCGGGCTCAGGAAATACGCAGTATTTT. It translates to CASSQMAGSGNTQYF.

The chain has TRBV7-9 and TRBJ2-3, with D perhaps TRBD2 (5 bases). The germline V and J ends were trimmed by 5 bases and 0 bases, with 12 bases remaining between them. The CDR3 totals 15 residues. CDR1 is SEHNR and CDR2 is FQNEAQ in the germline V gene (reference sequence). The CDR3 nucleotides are TGTGCCAGCAGCATACTAGGCGGCAGCACAGATACGCAGTATTTT. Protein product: CASSILGGSTDTQYF.

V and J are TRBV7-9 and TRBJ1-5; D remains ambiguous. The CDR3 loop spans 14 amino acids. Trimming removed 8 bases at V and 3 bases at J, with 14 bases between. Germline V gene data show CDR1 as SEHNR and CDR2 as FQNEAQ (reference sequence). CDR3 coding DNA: TGTGCCAGCGCGCTTGGGAGGGCCAATCAGCCCCAGCATTTT. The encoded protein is CASALGRANQPQHF. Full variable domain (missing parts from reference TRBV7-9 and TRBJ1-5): DTGVSQNPRHKITKRGQNVTFRCDPISEHNRLYWYRQTLGQGPEFLTYFQNEAQLEKSRLLSDRFSAERPKGSFSTLEIQRTEQGDSAMYLCASALGRANQPQHFGDGTRLSIL.

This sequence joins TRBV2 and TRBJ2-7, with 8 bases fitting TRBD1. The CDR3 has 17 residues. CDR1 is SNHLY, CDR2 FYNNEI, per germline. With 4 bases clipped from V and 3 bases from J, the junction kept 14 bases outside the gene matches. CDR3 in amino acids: CASSVGTGGSGFYEQYF. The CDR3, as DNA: TGTGCCAGCAGTGTAGGGACAGGAGGAAGCGGGTTCTACGAGCAGTACTTC.

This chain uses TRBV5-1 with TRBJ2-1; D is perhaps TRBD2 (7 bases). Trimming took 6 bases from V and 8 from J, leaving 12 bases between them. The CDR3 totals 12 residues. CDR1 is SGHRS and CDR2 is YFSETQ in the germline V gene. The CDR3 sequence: CASTRGAHEQFF. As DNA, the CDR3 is TGCGCCAGCACCCGGGGGGCCCATGAGCAGTTCTTC.

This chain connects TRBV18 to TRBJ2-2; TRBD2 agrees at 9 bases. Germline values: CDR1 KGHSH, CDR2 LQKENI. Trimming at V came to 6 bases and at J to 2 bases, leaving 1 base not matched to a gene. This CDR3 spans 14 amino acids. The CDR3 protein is CASSGTSNTGELFF. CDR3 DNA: TGTGCCAGCTCGGGGACTAGCAACACCGGGGAGCTGTTTTTT.

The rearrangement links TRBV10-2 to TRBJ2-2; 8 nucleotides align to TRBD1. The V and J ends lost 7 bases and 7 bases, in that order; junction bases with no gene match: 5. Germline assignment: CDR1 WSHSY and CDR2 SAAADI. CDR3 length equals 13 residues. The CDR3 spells CASTPQGGGELFF. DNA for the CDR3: TGCGCCAGCACCCCACAGGGGGGCGGGGAGCTGTTTTTT.

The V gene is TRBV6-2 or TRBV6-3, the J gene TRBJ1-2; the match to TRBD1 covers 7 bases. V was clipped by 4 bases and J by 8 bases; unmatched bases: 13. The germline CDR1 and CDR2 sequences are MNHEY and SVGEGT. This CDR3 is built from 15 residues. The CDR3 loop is CASSLVPGQTSGYTF. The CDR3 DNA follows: TGTGCCAGCAGTTTAGTACCGGGACAGACTTCAGGCTACACCTTC.

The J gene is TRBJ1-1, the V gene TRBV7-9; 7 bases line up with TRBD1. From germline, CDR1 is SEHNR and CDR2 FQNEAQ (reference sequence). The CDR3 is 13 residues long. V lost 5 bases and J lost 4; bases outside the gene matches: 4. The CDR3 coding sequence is TGTGCCAGCAGCGATCAGGGGGTCACTGAAGCTTTCTTT. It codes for CASSDQGVTEAFF.

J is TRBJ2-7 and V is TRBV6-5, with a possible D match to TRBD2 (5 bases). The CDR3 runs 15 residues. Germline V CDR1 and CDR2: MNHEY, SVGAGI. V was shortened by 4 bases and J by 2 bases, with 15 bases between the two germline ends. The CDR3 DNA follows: TGTGCCAGCAGTTTCGGGGTAGTACTAACCTACGAGCAGTACTTC. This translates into CASSFGVVLTYEQYF.